This TCR beta chain stems from a study of blood T cell repertoires in COVID-19. Background on the study: There were acute and convalescent COVID-19 samples, and they came from the United States, Italy and Spain.

Study processing details: Reference gene primer amplification in the assay estimated nucleated cell counts. TCRdb keeps only in-frame clones here, not all; method: immunoSEQ multiplex PCR. That table supplies the V and J calls and clone size; D and trimming were determined from the DNA. The data hold about 220,000 clones, with more than 65% observed a single time. This receptor was identified in an older woman with acute or convalescent COVID-19. Sequenced input: peripheral blood.

CDR3 residues: CASSQETGHQPQHF. The CDR3 DNA sequence: TGTGCCAGCAGCCAAGAGACAGGGCATCAGCCCCAGCATTTT. The chain recombines TRBV4-2 with TRBJ1-5, with 7 bases lining up with TRBD1. Per the germline V gene, CDR1 is LGHNA and CDR2 is YNFKEQ. This CDR3 region has 14 residues. J was trimmed by 5 bases and V by 0 bases; bases with no gene match: 1.